This TCR beta chain appears in the sequencing data of a study of CD8+CD57+ T cells in acquired aplastic anemia. Study results and limitations: Diversity in CD8+CD57+ cells from patients fell below that of the total CD4+ and CD8+ cell pools. This difference was described as decreased diversity.

The template for TCR beta VDJ and CDR3 sequence profiling was genomic DNA. TCRdb re-analysed the reads in MiXCR, keeping a single row per CDR3 protein. The table lists 16,000 or so distinct CDR3 sequences, less than 45% of them singletons. CDR1 is LNHNV, CDR2 YYDKDF, per germline (reference sequence). V shed 3 bases and J shed 6 bases, with 12 bases lying between them. This CDR3 comprises 13 residues. Only patients with CD8+CD57+ cell expansion on flow cytometry were chosen for sequencing. A remark on this clonotype: The antigen remains undetermined.

The chain couples TRBV15 to TRBJ2-7, with D possibly matching TRBD2 (6 bases). The source material was CD8+CD57+ T cells sorted from PBMCs. Documented subset: bead-enriched CD8+CD57+ effector memory T cells from SAA patients. The receptor was derived from a human donor with aplastic anemia. The DNA of the CDR3 is TGTGCCACCAGCAGCTCGGGGGTGGGCGAGCAGTACTTC. Translation: CATSSSGVGEQYF.